Listed below are T cell receptor beta chains from one sample, sequenced in a study of cytomegalovirus exposure and HLA in healthy donors. This table comes from immunoSEQ multiplex PCR, and its TCRdb copy is limited to in-frame clones, with some not included. The sample lists 52,000 or so clones; 70% to 80% were seen once. Source material: PBMCs. The receptors stem from a woman between 40 and 50 years old in good health and CMV-seropositive. CDR3s include the opening cysteine and the closing phenylalanine or tryptophan. Fields, in order: clone size, D gene, J gene, V gene, CDR3 protein, CDR3 DNA. D genes are given only for firm matches. Rows give clone size only sometimes, using once, few, many, or a class for an expanded clone.

size: -; D: -; J: TRBJ2-2; V: TRBV6-5; CDR3: CASSPPAVGELFF; DNA: TGTGCCAGCAGTCCTCCGGCGGTCGGGGAGCTGTTTTTT
size: -; D: -; J: TRBJ1-3; V: TRBV6-1; CDR3: CASGGVDTIYF; DNA: TGTGCCAGCGGGGGGGTGGACACCATATATTTT
size: -; D: TRBD1; J: TRBJ1-3; V: TRBV28; CDR3: CASSESGTAFGDTIYF; DNA: TGTGCCAGCAGCGAATCCGGGACAGCCTTTGGAGACACCATATATTTT
size: few; D: TRBD1; J: TRBJ2-1; V: TRBV2; CDR3: CASSGGQGPYNEQFF; DNA: TGTGCCAGCAGTGGGGGACAGGGCCCCTACAATGAGCAGTTCTTC
size: -; D: -; J: TRBJ1-2; V: TRBV7-9; CDR3: CASSLVGGQDGYTF; DNA: TGTGCCAGCAGCTTAGTCGGGGGGCAAGATGGCTACACCTTC
size: -; D: -; J: TRBJ1-2; V: TRBV9; CDR3: CASSGPGGDLRGYTF; DNA: TGTGCCAGCAGCGGGCCCGGGGGGGATTTACGGGGCTACACCTTC
size: -; D: -; J: TRBJ2-1; V: TRBV11-3; CDR3: CASSLGPGTNNEQFF; DNA: TGTGCCAGCAGCTTAGGACCAGGGACAAACAATGAGCAGTTCTTC
size: -; D: -; J: TRBJ1-2; V: TRBV7-2; CDR3: CASSLDRANYGYTF; DNA: TGTGCCAGCAGCTTAGACAGGGCAAACTATGGCTACACCTTC
size: -; D: TRBD2; J: TRBJ2-5; V: TRBV11-2; CDR3: CASSSLAGGLETQYF; DNA: TGTGCCAGCAGCTCGTTAGCGGGGGGGTTGGAGACCCAGTACTTC
size: -; D: TRBD2; J: TRBJ2-2; V: TRBV6-1; CDR3: CASTTGTRYTGELFF; DNA: TGTGCCAGCACCACCGGGACTAGGTACACCGGGGAGCTGTTTTTT
size: -; D: TRBD1; J: TRBJ1-2; V: TRBV28; CDR3: CASRSTGGLYGYTF; DNA: TGTGCCAGCAGGTCCACAGGGGGCCTATATGGCTACACCTTC
size: -; D: TRBD1; J: TRBJ1-1; V: TRBV7-9; CDR3: CASSLSYRGGIGATEAFF; DNA: TGTGCCAGCAGCTTAAGCTACAGGGGGGGAATCGGGGCCACTGAAGCTTTCTTT
size: few; D: -; J: TRBJ2-3; V: TRBV15; CDR3: CATSSGRGDTQYF; DNA: TGTGCCACCAGCAGCGGGCGAGGGGATACGCAGTATTTT
size: -; D: -; J: TRBJ1-1; V: TRBV7-3; CDR3: CASSRQVGDTEAFF; DNA: TGTGCCAGCAGCAGACAGGTGGGGGACACTGAAGCTTTCTTT